This TCR beta chain was recovered during a study of T cell changes during pregnancy in multiple sclerosis. V was shortened by 2 bases and J by 6 bases, with 6 bases between the two germline ends. The germline V gene has CDR1 SGHTA and CDR2 FQGNSA. There are 12 residues in the CDR3. Only in-frame clones appear in the TCRdb table, and some are missing; sequencing was by immunoSEQ multiplex PCR. The data hold fewer than 65,000 clones, with 93% observed a single time. V is TRBV7-2 and J is TRBJ2-3; D gene ambiguous. The sequenced sample was peripheral blood, obtained in the second trimester of pregnancy. This clonotype originated in a female donor with multiple sclerosis, enrolled in a pregnancy study. CDR3 amino acids: CASSLSVDTQYF. The CDR3 DNA reads TGTGCCAGCAGCTTATCAGTGGATACGCAGTATTTT.